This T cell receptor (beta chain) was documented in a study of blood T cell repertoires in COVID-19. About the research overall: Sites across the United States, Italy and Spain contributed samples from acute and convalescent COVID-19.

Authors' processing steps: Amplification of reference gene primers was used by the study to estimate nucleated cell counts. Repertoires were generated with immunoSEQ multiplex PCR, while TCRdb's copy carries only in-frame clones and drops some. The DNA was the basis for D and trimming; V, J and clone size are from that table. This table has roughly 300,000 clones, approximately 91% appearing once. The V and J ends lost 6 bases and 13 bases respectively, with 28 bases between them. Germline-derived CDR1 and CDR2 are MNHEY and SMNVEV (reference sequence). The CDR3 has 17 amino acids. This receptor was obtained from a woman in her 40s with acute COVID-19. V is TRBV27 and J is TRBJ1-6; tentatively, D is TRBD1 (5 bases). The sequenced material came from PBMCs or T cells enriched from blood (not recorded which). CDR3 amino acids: CASSPVAGSTGVVPLHF. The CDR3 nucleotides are TGTGCCAGCAGCCCGGTAGCTGGATCAACAGGCGTCGTTCCCCTCCACTTT.